Listed below are T cell receptor beta chains from one sample, sequenced in a study of cytomegalovirus exposure and HLA in healthy donors. The assay was immunoSEQ multiplex PCR, and TCRdb's table has in-frame clones only and misses some. The sample lists 110,000 or so clones, about 68% occurring once. The sample was PBMCs. These receptor sequences come from a woman aged 40 to 50 in good health and CMV-seropositive. CDR3s include the opening cysteine and the closing phenylalanine or tryptophan. D genes are given only for firm matches. Only some rows state a clone size, as once, few, many or a class for expanded clones.

j_call v_call clone_size d_call cdr3_aa cdr3_nt
TRBJ1-4 TRBV4-3 . . CASSQELGTHNEKLFF TGCGCCAGCAGCCAAGAATTAGGGACTCATAATGAAAAACTGTTTTTT
TRBJ1-4 TRBV30 . . CAWSVPGAGEKLFF TGTGCCTGGAGTGTACCAGGGGCTGGAGAAAAACTGTTTTTT
TRBJ1-1 TRBV2 . . CASSGDGAGGAFF TGTGCCAGCAGTGGAGATGGCGCCGGAGGAGCTTTCTTT
TRBJ2-3 TRBV2 few . CASRVSGGRVDTQYF TGTGCCAGCAGGGTTAGCGGAGGCCGGGTAGATACGCAGTATTTT
TRBJ1-4 TRBV6-1 . TRBD1 CASSGQGAREKLFF TGTGCCAGCAGCGGACAGGGGGCAAGGGAAAAACTGTTTTTT
TRBJ2-7 TRBV6-5 . TRBD1 CASAPRDRISYEQYF TGTGCCAGCGCCCCCCGGGACAGGATAAGCTACGAGCAGTACTTC
TRBJ2-1 TRBV7-2 . TRBD2 CASSLALRGAQEKQFF TGTGCCAGCAGCTTAGCTTTGCGGGGGGCCCAAGAAAAGCAGTTCTTC
TRBJ1-4 TRBV19 . . CASSNWPNAEEKLFF TGTGCCAGTAGTAATTGGCCTAACGCGGAGGAAAAACTGTTTTTT
TRBJ2-7 TRBV5-1 . . CASRPSSRGPEASYEQYF TGCGCCAGCAGACCGTCCTCCCGCGGCCCGGAGGCCTCCTACGAGCAGTACTTC
TRBJ2-1 TRBV7-9 once TRBD2 CASSPTGLAGTQFF TGTGCCAGCAGCCCAACGGGACTAGCGGGGACGCAGTTCTTC
TRBJ2-1 TRBV9 . TRBD2 CASSVAGGAGTYNEQFF TGTGCCAGCAGCGTAGCCGGGGGGGCGGGAACCTACAATGAGCAGTTCTTC
TRBJ2-5 TRBV6-1 . . CASSYRELETQYF TGTGCCAGCAGTTATAGAGAACTGGAGACCCAGTACTTC
TRBJ1-1 TRBV7-9 . . CASSLTDEAFF TGTGCCAGCAGCCTGACAGATGAAGCTTTCTTT
TRBJ1-5 TRBV19 . . CASSIRGPRAKGNQPQHF TGTGCCAGTAGTATAAGAGGGCCAAGGGCTAAGGGCAATCAGCCCCAGCATTTT
TRBJ2-3 TRBV6-1 . . CASSDWYAAITDTQYF TGTGCCAGCAGTGATTGGTATGCGGCAATCACAGATACGCAGTATTTT
TRBJ2-1 TRBV7-3 . TRBD2 CASSLTGAGGYNEQFF TGTGCCAGCAGCTTAACGGGAGCGGGAGGCTACAATGAGCAGTTCTTC
TRBJ2-2 TRBV27 . TRBD2 CASSSRTSGYTGELFF TGTGCCAGCAGTTCCCGGACTAGCGGTTACACCGGGGAGCTGTTTTTT
TRBJ2-5 TRBV13 . TRBD2 CASSLMSGGETQYF TGTGCCAGCAGCTTGATGTCGGGAGGCGAGACCCAGTACTTC
TRBJ1-2 TRBV6-1 once . CASSDLTSGYTF TGTGCCAGCAGTGATTTGACAAGTGGCTACACCTTC
TRBJ2-7 TRBV7-9 . . CSSSLSGEQYF TGTTCCAGCAGCTTATCGGGGGAGCAGTACTTC
TRBJ1-1 TRBV29-1 . . CSVGAGWAMNTEAFF TGCAGCGTTGGGGCTGGTTGGGCCATGAACACTGAAGCTTTCTTT
TRBJ2-2 TRBV4-3 few TRBD2 CASSQDGAGGNTGELFF TGCGCCAGCAGCCAAGATGGAGCGGGGGGGAACACCGGGGAGCTGTTTTTT
TRBJ1-1 TRBV18 medium-sized TRBD1 CASSVSGGSTEAFF TGTGCCAGCTCAGTTTCAGGGGGCTCCACTGAAGCTTTCTTT
TRBJ2-5 TRBV5-1 . TRBD1 CASSLEPRDRETQYF TGCGCCAGCAGCTTGGAACCCCGGGACAGAGAGACCCAGTACTTC
TRBJ1-2 TRBV2 once TRBD1 CASRSGGENYGYTF TGTGCCAGCCGATCAGGGGGCGAAAACTATGGCTACACCTTC
TRBJ2-4 TRBV5-1 . . CASSPEPLAKNIQYF TGCGCCAGCAGCCCCGAGCCCCTAGCCAAAAACATTCAGTACTTC
TRBJ2-7 TRBV7-2 . TRBD1 CASSLVGGPYEQYF TGTGCCAGCAGCTTAGTAGGGGGCCCCTACGAGCAGTACTTC
TRBJ2-4 TRBV5-1 . TRBD1 CASSSRDRVSSIQYF TGCGCCAGCAGCTCCCGGGACAGGGTTTCGAGCATTCAGTACTTC
TRBJ2-7 TRBV4-2 . TRBD2 CASSQDRTSGTYEQYF TGTGCCAGCAGCCAAGATAGGACTAGCGGGACCTACGAGCAGTACTTC
TRBJ2-2 TRBV9 few TRBD2 CASSRFSSGSRTGELFF TGTGCCAGCAGCCGTTTCTCTAGCGGGAGTAGAACCGGGGAGCTGTTTTTT
TRBJ2-7 TRBV18 few . CASSPLWQGLSYEQYF .
TRBJ2-3 TRBV7-3 few TRBD2 CASSHRGGGRTDTQYF TGTGCCAGCAGCCACCGTGGGGGGGGTCGCACAGATACGCAGTATTTT
TRBJ2-1 TRBV7-9 few TRBD1 CASSQTGAGEQFF TGTGCCAGCAGCCAGACAGGGGCAGGGGAGCAGTTCTTC
TRBJ1-2 TRBV4-3 . . CASSSTLGVDNYGYTF TGCGCCAGCAGCTCTACTTTAGGGGTTGATAACTATGGCTACACCTTC
TRBJ2-2 TRBV6-6 . . CASTPSTAPHTGELFF TGTGCCAGCACACCTTCGACAGCGCCCCACACCGGGGAGCTGTTTTTT
TRBJ2-5 TRBV30 . TRBD2 CAWETGTRETQYF TGTGCCTGGGAAACCGGGACTAGGGAGACCCAGTACTTC
TRBJ1-2 TRBV6-5 . TRBD1 CATKFTGVDYGYTF TGTGCCACTAAATTTACAGGGGTCGATTATGGCTACACCTTC
TRBJ2-7 TRBV27 . TRBD2 CASSLFVAGVGEQYF TGTGCCAGCAGTTTATTCGTAGCGGGAGTGGGCGAGCAGTACTTC
TRBJ1-5 TRBV10-3 . . CAISESIPDQPQHF TGTGCCATCAGTGAAAGCATTCCGGATCAGCCCCAGCATTTT
TRBJ2-7 TRBV4-2 few TRBD2 CASSQSGTTYEQYF TGTGCCAGCAGCCAAAGCGGGACCACCTACGAGCAGTACTTC
TRBJ2-2 TRBV6-5 . TRBD2 CASSHPGGGTGELFF TGTGCCAGCAGTCATCCGGGGGGTGGGACCGGGGAGCTGTTTTTT
TRBJ1-1 TRBV5-5 . . CASSLYSWNTEAFF TGTGCCAGCAGCTTGTACTCTTGGAACACTGAAGCTTTCTTT
TRBJ2-7 TRBV5-4 . . CASSLQGVGTYEQYF TGTGCCAGCAGCTTACAGGGTGTTGGTACCTACGAGCAGTACTTC
TRBJ2-1 TRBV5-1 . . CASSLSTGNSEQFF TGCGCCAGCAGTCTAAGCACGGGAAACAGTGAGCAGTTCTTC
TRBJ2-1 TRBV27 few . CASSGSGSSYNEQFF TGTGCCAGCAGTGGGAGCGGAAGCTCCTACAATGAGCAGTTCTTC
TRBJ1-5 TRBV6-6 . . CASSYWGGPNQPQHF TGTGCCAGCAGTTACTGGGGGGGGCCCAATCAGCCCCAGCATTTT
TRBJ2-7 TRBV4-3 . . CASSPLGGQGYEQYF TGCGCCAGCAGCCCACTGGGGGGGCAAGGCTACGAGCAGTACTTC
TRBJ2-1 TRBV14 . . CASSEQAAAREQFF TGTGCCAGCAGTGAACAGGCGGCCGCAAGGGAGCAGTTCTTC
TRBJ2-5 TRBV7-9 few . CASSLPRAGLRTQYF TGTGCCAGCAGCTTACCCAGGGCAGGGTTGAGGACCCAGTACTTC
TRBJ1-6 TRBV27 . . CASRSQGWGYNSPLHF TGTGCCAGCCGATCGCAGGGTTGGGGCTATAATTCACCCCTCCACTTT
TRBJ2-1 TRBV2 . . CASSEYNEQFF TGTGCCAGCAGTGAATATAATGAGCAGTTCTTC
TRBJ2-7 TRBV28 . . CASSSGQQYEQYF TGTGCCAGCAGCTCGGGACAACAGTACGAGCAGTACTTC
TRBJ2-4 TRBV14 once . CASSQTQGMGAKNIQYF TGTGCCAGCAGCCAGACACAGGGTATGGGCGCCAAAAACATTCAGTACTTC
TRBJ1-2 TRBV30 . . CAWSEAHYGYTF TGTGCCTGGAGTGAAGCGCACTATGGCTACACCTTC
TRBJ2-5 TRBV6-5 . TRBD2 CASSYRRGGYQETQYF TGTGCCAGCAGTTACAGGCGGGGGGGGTACCAAGAGACCCAGTACTTC